The T cell receptor beta chain under discussion was sequenced for a study of CD8+CD57+ T cells in acquired aplastic anemia. Looking at the study overall: Yields of DNA that came from sorted CD4+ and CD8+ cells averaged about 3 ug.

The patients chosen for sequencing had shown expansion of CD8+CD57+ cells (detected by flow cytometry). In germline, CDR1 is MNHNS, CDR2 SASEGT. This CDR3 is built from 13 residues. Trimming stripped 6 bases from V and 9 bases from J, with 18 bases between. Genomic DNA was employed as the template in profiling TCR beta VDJ and CDR3. TCRdb redid the calling of the reads with MiXCR, one entry per CDR3 protein. The table records fewer than 200,000 distinct CDR3 sequences, under 50% of them present only once. Sequenced material: sorted CD4+, CD8+, or CD8+CD57+ T cells (not recorded which) from PBMCs. The chain has TRBV6-1 and TRBJ2-7; D unresolved. The receptor was isolated from a human donor with aplastic anemia. The CDR3 reads CASRPDSALGQYF. The CDR3, as DNA: TGTGCCAGCAGACCCGACTCCGCCCTGGGGCAGTACTTC.